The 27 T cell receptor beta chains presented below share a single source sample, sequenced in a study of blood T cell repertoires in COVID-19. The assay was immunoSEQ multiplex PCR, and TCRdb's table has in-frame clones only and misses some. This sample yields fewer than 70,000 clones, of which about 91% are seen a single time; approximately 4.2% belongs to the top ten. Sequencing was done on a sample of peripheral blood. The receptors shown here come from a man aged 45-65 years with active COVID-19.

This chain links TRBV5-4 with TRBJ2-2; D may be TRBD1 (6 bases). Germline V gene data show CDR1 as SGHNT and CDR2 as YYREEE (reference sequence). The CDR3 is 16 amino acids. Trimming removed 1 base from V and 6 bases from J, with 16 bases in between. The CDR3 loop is CASSLLGAGLPGELFF. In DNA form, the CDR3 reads TGTGCCAGCAGCTTGCTGGGGGCCGGTTTACCCGGGGAGCTGTTTTTT.

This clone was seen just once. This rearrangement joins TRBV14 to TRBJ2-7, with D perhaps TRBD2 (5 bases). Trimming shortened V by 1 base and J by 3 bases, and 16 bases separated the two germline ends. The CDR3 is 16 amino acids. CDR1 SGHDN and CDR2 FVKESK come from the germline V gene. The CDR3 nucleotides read TGTGCCAGCAGCCAAGGGAGGACCACTCCCAGCTACGAGCAGTACTTC. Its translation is CASSQGRTTPSYEQYF.

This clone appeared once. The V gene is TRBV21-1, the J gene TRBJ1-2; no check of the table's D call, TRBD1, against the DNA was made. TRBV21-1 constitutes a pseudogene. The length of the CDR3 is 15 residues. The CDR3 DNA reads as TGTGCCAGCAGCGATCCGGGACAGGGAGTATATGGCTACACCTTC. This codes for CASSDPGQGVYGYTF.

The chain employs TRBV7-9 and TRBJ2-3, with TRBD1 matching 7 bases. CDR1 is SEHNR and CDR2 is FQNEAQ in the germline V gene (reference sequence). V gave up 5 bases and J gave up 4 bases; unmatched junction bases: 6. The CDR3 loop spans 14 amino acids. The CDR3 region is CASSDRGGADTQYF. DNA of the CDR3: TGTGCCAGCAGCGACCGAGGGGGCGCAGATACGCAGTATTTT.

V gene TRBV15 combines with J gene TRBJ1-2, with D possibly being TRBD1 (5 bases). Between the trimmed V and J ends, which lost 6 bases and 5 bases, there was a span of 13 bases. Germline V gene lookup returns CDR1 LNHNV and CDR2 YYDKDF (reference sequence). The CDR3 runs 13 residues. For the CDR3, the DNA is TGTGCCACCAGGCCCTTTGGGGGGTATGGCTACACCTTC. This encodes CATRPFGGYGYTF. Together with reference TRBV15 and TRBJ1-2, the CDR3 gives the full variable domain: DAMVIQNPRYQVTQFGKPVTLSCSQTLNHNVMYWYQQKSSQAPKLLFHYYDKDFNNEADTPDNFQSRRPNTSFCFLDIRSPGLGDTAMYLCATRPFGGYGYTFGSGTRLTVV.

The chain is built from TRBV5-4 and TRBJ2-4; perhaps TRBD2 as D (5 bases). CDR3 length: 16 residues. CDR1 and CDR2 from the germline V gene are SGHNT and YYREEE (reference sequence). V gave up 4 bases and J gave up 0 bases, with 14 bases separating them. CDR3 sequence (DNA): TGTGCCAGCAGCGAATCGGGGTTACTAGCCAAAAACATTCAGTACTTC. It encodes CASSESGLLAKNIQYF.

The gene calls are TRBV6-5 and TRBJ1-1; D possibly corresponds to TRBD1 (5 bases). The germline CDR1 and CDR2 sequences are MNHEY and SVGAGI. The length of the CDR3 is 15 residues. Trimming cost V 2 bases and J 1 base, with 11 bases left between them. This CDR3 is CASSYLPGGNTEAFF. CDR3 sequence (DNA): TGTGCCAGCAGTTACCTCCCGGGGGGGAACACTGAAGCTTTCTTT.

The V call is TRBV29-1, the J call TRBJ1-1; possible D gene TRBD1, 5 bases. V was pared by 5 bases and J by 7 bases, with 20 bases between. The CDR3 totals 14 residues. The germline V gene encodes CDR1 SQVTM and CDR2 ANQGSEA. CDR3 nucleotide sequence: TGCAGCGTTTTTGGCGGCAGGGCCTTCGGTGAAGCTTTCTTT. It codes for CSVFGGRAFGEAFF.

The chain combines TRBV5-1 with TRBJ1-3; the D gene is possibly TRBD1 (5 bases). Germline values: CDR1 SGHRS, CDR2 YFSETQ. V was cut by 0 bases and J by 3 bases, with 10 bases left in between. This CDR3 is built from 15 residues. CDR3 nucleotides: TGCGCCAGCAGCTTGGACGGGGGTTATGGAAACACCATATATTTT. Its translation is CASSLDGGYGNTIYF.

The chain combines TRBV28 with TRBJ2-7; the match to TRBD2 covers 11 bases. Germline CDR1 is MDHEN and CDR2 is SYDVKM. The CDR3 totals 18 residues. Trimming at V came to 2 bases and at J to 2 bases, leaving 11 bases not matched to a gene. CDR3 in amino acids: CASSLPGLAVQLTYEQYF. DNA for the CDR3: TGTGCCAGCAGTTTACCGGGACTAGCGGTGCAACTTACCTACGAGCAGTACTTC.

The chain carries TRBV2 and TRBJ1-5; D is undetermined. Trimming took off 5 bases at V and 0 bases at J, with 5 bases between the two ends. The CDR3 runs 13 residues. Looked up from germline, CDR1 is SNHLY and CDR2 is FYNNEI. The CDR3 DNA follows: TGTGCCAGCAGTTTCAATAGCAATCAGCCCCAGCATTTT. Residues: CASSFNSNQPQHF.

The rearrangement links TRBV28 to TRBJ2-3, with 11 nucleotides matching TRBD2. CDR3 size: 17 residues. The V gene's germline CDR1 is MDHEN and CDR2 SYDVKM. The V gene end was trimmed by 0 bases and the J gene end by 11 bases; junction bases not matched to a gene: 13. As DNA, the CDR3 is TGTGCCAGCAGTTTATGGGCCGTAGCGGGAGGGACAAGTGGGCAGTATTTT. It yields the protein CASSLWAVAGGTSGQYF.

The CDR3 is CASSVGWAESTGELFF. Here the CDR3 DNA reads TGTGCCAGCAGCGTAGGTTGGGCAGAAAGCACCGGGGAGCTGTTTTTT. J is TRBJ2-2 and V is TRBV9; D unclear. Per germline, CDR1 SGDLS and CDR2 YYNGEE. This CDR3 region has 16 residues. V was trimmed by 0 bases and J by 4 bases, leaving 13 bases between them.

DNA for the CDR3: TGTGCCAGTAGTATGGGCAGGGGAACGAGTGAAGCTTTCTTT. Translating gives CASSMGRGTSEAFF. The gene calls are TRBV19 and TRBJ1-1; D is possibly TRBD1 (6 bases). The CDR3 spans 14 residues. V gave up 3 bases and J gave up 7 bases, with 15 bases separating them. The germline gives CDR1 LNHDA, CDR2 SQIVND (reference sequence).

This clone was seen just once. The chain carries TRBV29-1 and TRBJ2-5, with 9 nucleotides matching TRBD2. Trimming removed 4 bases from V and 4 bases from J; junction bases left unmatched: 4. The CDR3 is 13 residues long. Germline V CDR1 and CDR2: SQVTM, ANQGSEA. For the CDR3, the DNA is TGCAGCGTTGGAACGGGACTAGCAGAGACCCAGTACTTC. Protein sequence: CSVGTGLAETQYF.

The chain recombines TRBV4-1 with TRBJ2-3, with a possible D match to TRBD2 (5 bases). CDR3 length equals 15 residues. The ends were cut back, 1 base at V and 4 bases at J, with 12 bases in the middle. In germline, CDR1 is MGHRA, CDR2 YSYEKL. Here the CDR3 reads CASSQVLAFPDTQYF. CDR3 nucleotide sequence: TGCGCCAGCAGCCAAGTGTTAGCGTTCCCAGATACGCAGTATTTT.

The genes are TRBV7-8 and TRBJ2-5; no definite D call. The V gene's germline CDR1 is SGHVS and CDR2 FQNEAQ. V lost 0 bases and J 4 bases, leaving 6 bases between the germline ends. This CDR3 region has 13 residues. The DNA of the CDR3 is TGTGCCAGCAGCTTAGCTATAATAGAGACCCAGTACTTC. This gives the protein CASSLAIIETQYF.

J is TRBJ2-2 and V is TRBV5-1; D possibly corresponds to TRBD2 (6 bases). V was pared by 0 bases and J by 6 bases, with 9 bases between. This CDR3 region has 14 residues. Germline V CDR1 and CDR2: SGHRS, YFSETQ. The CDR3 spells CASSLDLASGELFF. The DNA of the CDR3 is TGCGCCAGCAGCTTGGATCTAGCGTCCGGGGAGCTGTTTTTT.

In nucleotides, the CDR3 is TGTGCCAGCAAAGTCACCGGGACAGGGACCTACGAGCAGTACTTC. It encodes CASKVTGTGTYEQYF. This sequence joins TRBV6-5 and TRBJ2-7; 9 bases fit TRBD1. V was pared by 7 bases and J by 2 bases, with 9 bases of the junction left unmatched. This CDR3 is built from 15 residues. From germline, CDR1 is MNHEY and CDR2 SVGAGI.

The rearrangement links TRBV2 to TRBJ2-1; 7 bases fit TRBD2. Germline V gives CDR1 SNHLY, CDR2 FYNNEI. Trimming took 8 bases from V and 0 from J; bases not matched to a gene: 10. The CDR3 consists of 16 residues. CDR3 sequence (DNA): TGTGCCAGCCGGAGGGTGGCGGGAGACTCCTACAATGAGCAGTTCTTC. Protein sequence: CASRRVAGDSYNEQFF.

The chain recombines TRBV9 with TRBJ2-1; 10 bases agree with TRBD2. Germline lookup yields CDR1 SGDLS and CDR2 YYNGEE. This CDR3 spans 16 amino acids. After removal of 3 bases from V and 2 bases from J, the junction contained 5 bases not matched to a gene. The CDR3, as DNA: TGTGCCAGCAGCGCAGCGGGGGGGACTACCTACAATGAGCAGTTCTTC. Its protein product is CASSAAGGTTYNEQFF. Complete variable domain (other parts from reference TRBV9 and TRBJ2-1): DSGVTQTPKHLITATGQRVTLRCSPRSGDLSVYWYQQSLDQGLQFLIQYYNGEERAKGNILERFSAQQFPDLHSELNLSSLELGDSALYFCASSAAGGTTYNEQFFGPGTRLTVL.

CDR3: CATSRDSGGTGPWPLHF. For the CDR3, the DNA is TGTGCCACCAGCAGAGATAGTGGGGGGACAGGACCTTGGCCCCTCCACTTT. The chain couples TRBV15 to TRBJ1-6, with 8 bases aligning to TRBD1. Losses at the gene ends were 0 bases for V and 13 bases for J; bases not matched to a gene: 14. Germline-derived CDR1 and CDR2 are LNHNV and YYDKDF (reference sequence). The CDR3 spans 17 residues.

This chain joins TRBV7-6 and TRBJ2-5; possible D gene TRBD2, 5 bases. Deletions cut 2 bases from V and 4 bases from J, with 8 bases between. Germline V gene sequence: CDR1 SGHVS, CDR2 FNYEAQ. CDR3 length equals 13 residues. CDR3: CASSLTSLETQYF. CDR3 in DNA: TGTGCCAGCAGCTTAACTAGTTTAGAGACCCAGTACTTC. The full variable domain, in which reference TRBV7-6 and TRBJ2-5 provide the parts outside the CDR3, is GAGVSQSPRYKVTKRGQDVALRCDPISGHVSLYWYRQALGQGPEFLTYFNYEAQQDKSGLPNDRFSAERPEGSISTLTIQRTEQRDSAMYRCASSLTSLETQYFGPGTRLLVL.

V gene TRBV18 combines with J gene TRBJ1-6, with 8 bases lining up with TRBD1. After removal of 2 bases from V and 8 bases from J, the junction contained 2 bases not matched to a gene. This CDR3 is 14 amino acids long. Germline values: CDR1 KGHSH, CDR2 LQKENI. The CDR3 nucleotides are TGTGCCAGCTCACCAACAGGGGGTCATTCACCCCTCCACTTT. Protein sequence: CASSPTGGHSPLHF.

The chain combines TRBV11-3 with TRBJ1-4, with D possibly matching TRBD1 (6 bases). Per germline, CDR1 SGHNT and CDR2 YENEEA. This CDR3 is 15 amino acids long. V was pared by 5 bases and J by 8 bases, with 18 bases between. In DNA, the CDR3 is TGTGCCAGCAGCGACGGACAGTCGAGTGGAGAAAAACTGTTTTTT. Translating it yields CASSDGQSSGEKLFF.

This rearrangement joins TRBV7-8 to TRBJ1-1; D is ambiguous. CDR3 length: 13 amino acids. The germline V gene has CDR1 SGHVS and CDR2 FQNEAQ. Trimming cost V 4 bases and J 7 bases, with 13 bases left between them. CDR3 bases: TGTGCCAGCAGCTACCGGGGTATCAGTGAAGCTTTCTTT. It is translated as CASSYRGISEAFF.

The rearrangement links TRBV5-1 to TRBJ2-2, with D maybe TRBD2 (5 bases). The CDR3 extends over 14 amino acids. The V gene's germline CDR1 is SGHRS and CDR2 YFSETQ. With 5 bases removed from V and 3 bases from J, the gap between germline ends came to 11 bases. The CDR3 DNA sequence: TGCGCCAGCAGGGTGATCGGGGACACCGGGGAGCTGTTTTTT. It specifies CASRVIGDTGELFF.